This T cell receptor (beta chain) comes out of a study of molecular identifiers for immune sequencing clone quantification. The length of the CDR3 is 15 residues. Germline CDR1 and CDR2: MDHEN and SYDVKM. V dropped 2 bases and J dropped 2; count of bases not matched to a gene: 1. This clonotype has more than one count but fewer than ten. TCRdb fed the PCR reads into MiXCR, producing one record per CDR3 protein. Altogether around 100,000 distinct CDR3 sequences are present, 30% to 35% being singletons, with the ten largest covering 9.7%. This sequence originates from a human donor in good health. Some libraries in this study had Jurkat cell RNA spiked in. What was sequenced was naive CD8+ T cells from blood, with Jurkat cell RNA spiked in. Subset here: FACS-sorted CD8+CD4-CCR7+CD45RA+ naive T cells. The rearrangement links TRBV28 to TRBJ2-1; 9 bases align to TRBD2. DNA for the CDR3: TGTGCCAGCAGTTTAGGCGGGAGGGCCTACAATGAGCAGTTCTTC. Translated: CASSLGGRAYNEQFF.